This T cell receptor beta chain was found in a study of T cell repertoires in aging, cancer and after chemotherapy. Points from the study as a whole: Thymic emigration or peripheral T cell expansion may be impaired by lymphoid organ infiltration in hematological cancer. In each cancer cohort, median generation probability increased across chemotherapy, suggesting thymic output rebounded. Loss of evenness, beyond lost richness, contributed to age-related TCR diversity decline in cancer patients.

This CDR3 region has 16 residues. Germline V gives CDR1 DFQATT, CDR2 SNEGSKA (reference sequence). V shed 0 bases and J shed 6 bases, with 17 bases lying between them. A mixed TRB-A/B primer pool amplified rearranged TRB by multiplex touch-down PCR. TCRdb ran MiXCR on the multiplex PCR reads and lists one entry per CDR3 protein. Of around 13,000 distinct CDR3 sequences listed, approximately 30% are singletons. As concerns this clonotype: As yet, its antigen is unknown.

Amplification of TCR beta used genomic DNA extracted from peripheral blood. The receptor's source is a human donor with a blood cancer. Source material: blood. The chain is built from TRBV20-1 and TRBJ2-2; D is possibly TRBD2 (7 bases). The CDR3 nucleotides are TGCAGTGCTAGAGATCCACGAGGGGGGGAAGCCGGGGAGCTGTTTTTT. Amino acid sequence: CSARDPRGGEAGELFF.